Listed below are T cell receptor beta chains from one sample, sequenced in a study of early T cells in non-severe SARS-CoV-2 infection. From the 5' RACE reads, TCRdb called clonotypes with MiXCR, one entry per CDR3 protein. The sample has about 80,000 distinct CDR3 sequences; 9.5% to 13% are singletons. Source material: whole blood. The receptors here all came from an adult who was a healthcare worker with PCR-confirmed SARS-CoV-2 infection or an uninfected control (not recorded which). Each CDR3 is given with its conserved first and last residue. A D gene is named only where the DNA matches it firmly. Rows may omit the clone size; those that give it use once, few, many or a size class.

d_call	j_call	v_call	clone_size	cdr3_length	cdr3_nt	cdr3_aa
.	TRBJ2-7	TRBV12-3/TRBV12-4	many	13	TGTGCCAGCAGTCCGAACCCAACGGGGGAGCAGTACTTC	CASSPNPTGEQYF
.	TRBJ2-1	TRBV6-5	.	11	TGTGCCAGCAAGGAAGTCAATGAGCAGTTCTTC	CASKEVNEQFF
.	TRBJ2-7	TRBV6-5	few	14	TGTGCCAGCAGACAGCACCAGAGCTCCTACGAGCAGTACTTC	CASRQHQSSYEQYF
.	TRBJ2-1	TRBV7-8	many	14	TGTGCCAGCAGCTTTGGGGTAGAGGTTTATGAGCAGTTCTTC	CASSFGVEVYEQFF
TRBD1	TRBJ2-2	TRBV10-3	few	15	TGTGCCATCAGGACCTCGGACAGGCCCACCGGGGAGCTGTTTTTT	CAIRTSDRPTGELFF
TRBD1	TRBJ1-4	TRBV5-1	many	16	TGCGCCAGCAGCTTGCGGACGGGACAGACTAATGAAAAACTGTTTTTT	CASSLRTGQTNEKLFF
TRBD1	TRBJ2-2	TRBV27	many	15	TGTGCCAGCAGTTTTGGGACAGGGGTCACCGGGGAGCTGTTTTTT	CASSFGTGVTGELFF
.	TRBJ1-2	TRBV9	few	14	TGTGCCAGCAGCCTACAGGAGGGGGGCTATGGCTACACCTTC	CASSLQEGGYGYTF
.	TRBJ1-3	TRBV3-1	few	15	TGTGCCAGCAGCCAAGGAGGGGAGGCTGGAAACACCATATATTTT	CASSQGGEAGNTIYF
.	TRBJ1-1	TRBV11-2	.	16	TGTGCCAGCAGCTTAGGCGGAGGGGCTTTGAACACTGAAGCTTTCTTT	CASSLGGGALNTEAFF
.	TRBJ1-1	TRBV29-1	many	13	TGCAGCGTCGACAGGAGGCTTATGGCTGAAGCTTTCTTT	CSVDRRLMAEAFF
.	TRBJ2-7	TRBV6-5	few	14	TGTGCCAGCTCGAACGATGCCTACTCCTACGAGCAGTACTTC	CASSNDAYSYEQYF
.	TRBJ1-4	TRBV5-1	.	15	TGCGCCAGCGGGAAAGGAGGAGGCAAGGAGGAAAAACTGTTTTTT	CASGKGGGKEEKLFF
TRBD2	TRBJ2-1	TRBV5-4	.	12	TGTGCCAGCAGCTTGGGTTTAGCGGGGGAGTTCTTC	CASSLGLAGEFF
.	TRBJ2-1	TRBV5-1	many	14	TGCGCCAGCAGCTTCAGTCCCGACTACAATGAGCAGTTCTTC	CASSFSPDYNEQFF
.	TRBJ2-1	TRBV6-6	many	13	TGTGCCAGCAACGGGCCGTGGGACAATGAGCAGTTCTTC	CASNGPWDNEQFF
.	TRBJ2-5	TRBV11-2	many	11	TGTGCCAGCAGCTTCCGGGAGACCCAGTACTTC	CASSFRETQYF
.	TRBJ1-1	TRBV20-1	.	15	TGCAGTGCTAGAGATCAAGCCAGCGTGAACACTGAAGCTTTCTTT	CSARDQASVNTEAFF
.	TRBJ1-6	TRBV28	many	12	TGTGCCAGCAGTTATCTTGGTTCACCCCTCCACTTT	CASSYLGSPLHF
TRBD1	TRBJ2-5	TRBV6-2/TRBV6-3	many	18	TGTGCCAGCAGTTACCCTTCCGGGACAGGGTTGGGGCAAGAGACCCAGTACTTC	CASSYPSGTGLGQETQYF
.	TRBJ1-5	TRBV27	few	16	TGTGCCAGCAGTTTACAGGCAACCAAGGGGAATCAGCCCCAGCATTTT	CASSLQATKGNQPQHF
.	TRBJ1-1	TRBV3-1	many	14	TGTGCCAGCAGCCCGCTCCCCTTAGGGACTGAAGCTTTCTTT	CASSPLPLGTEAFF
TRBD1	TRBJ2-3	TRBV11-2	many	16	TGTGCCAGCAGCTTAGTAAGGGGACAGGGGGCAGATACGCAGTATTTT	CASSLVRGQGADTQYF
.	TRBJ2-1	TRBV11-2	few	11	TGTGCCAGCAGCCAGAGGGATGAGCAGTTCTTC	CASSQRDEQFF
TRBD1	TRBJ1-5	TRBV10-3	many	19	TGTGCCATCAGTGAGGTCGGGGAGACAGGGGACATGGGCAATCAGCCCCAGCATTTT	CAISEVGETGDMGNQPQHF
.	TRBJ1-2	TRBV12-3/TRBV12-4	many	15	TGTGCCAGCAGTGGGGGGGCCGGGTTGAGCTATGGCTACACCTTC	CASSGGAGLSYGYTF
TRBD2	TRBJ2-1	TRBV6-4	many	18	TGTGCCAGCAGTAGACGCCCGACTAGCGGGGGCTCCTACAATGAGCAGTTCTTC	CASSRRPTSGGSYNEQFF
TRBD2	TRBJ2-3	TRBV11-2	.	16	TGTGCCAGCAGCCCCCGGACTAGCGGAGACACAGATACGCAGTATTTT	CASSPRTSGDTDTQYF
.	TRBJ2-5	TRBV12-3/TRBV12-4	few	14	TGTGCCAGCAGTTTACGGTCTGGGAGGGAGACCCAGTACTTC	CASSLRSGRETQYF
.	TRBJ2-5	TRBV5-1	.	16	TGCGCCAGCAGCCTTCCCCTAGAGGCGGCCCCGGAGACCCAGTACTTC	CASSLPLEAAPETQYF
.	TRBJ1-2	TRBV24-1	few	15	TGTGCCACCAGTGACACCGGGACTGCCAACTATGGCTACACCTTC	CATSDTGTANYGYTF
.	TRBJ2-2	TRBV5-1	many	14	TGCGCCAGCAGCTTAGGGACGAACACCGGGGAGCTGTTTTTT	CASSLGTNTGELFF
TRBD1	TRBJ1-2	TRBV6-1	.	12	TGTGCCAGCAGTGCACAGGGGCCTGGCTACACCTTC	CASSAQGPGYTF
.	TRBJ2-2	TRBV9	many	15	TGTGCCAGCAGCCTCTATAAGGGACTCACCGGGGAGCTGTTTTTT	CASSLYKGLTGELFF
.	TRBJ2-2	TRBV12-3/TRBV12-4	few	13	TGTGCCAGCAGTCCCCTTGGCACCGGGGAGCTGTTTTTT	CASSPLGTGELFF
.	TRBJ1-5	TRBV10-3	few	14	TGTGCCATCAGGGCGGACAGCAGCAATCAGCCCCAGCATTTT	CAIRADSSNQPQHF
.	TRBJ2-1	TRBV19	many	14	TGTGCCACCACCCACAGGGACTCCTACAATGAGCAGTTCTTC	CATTHRDSYNEQFF